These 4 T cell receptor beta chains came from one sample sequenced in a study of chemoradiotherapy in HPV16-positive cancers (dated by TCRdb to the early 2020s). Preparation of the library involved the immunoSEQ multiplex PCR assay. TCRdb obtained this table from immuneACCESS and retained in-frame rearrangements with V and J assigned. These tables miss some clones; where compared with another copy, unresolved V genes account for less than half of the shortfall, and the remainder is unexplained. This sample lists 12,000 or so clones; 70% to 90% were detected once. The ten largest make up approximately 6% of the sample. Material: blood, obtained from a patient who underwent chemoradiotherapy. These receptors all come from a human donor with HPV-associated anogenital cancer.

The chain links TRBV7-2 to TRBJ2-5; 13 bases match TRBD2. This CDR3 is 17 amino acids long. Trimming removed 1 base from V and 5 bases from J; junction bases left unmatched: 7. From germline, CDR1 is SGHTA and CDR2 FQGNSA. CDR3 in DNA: TGTGCCAGCAGCTTAGAACTAGCGGGGGGGCTAAGGGAGACCCAGTACTTC. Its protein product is CASSLELAGGLRETQYF.

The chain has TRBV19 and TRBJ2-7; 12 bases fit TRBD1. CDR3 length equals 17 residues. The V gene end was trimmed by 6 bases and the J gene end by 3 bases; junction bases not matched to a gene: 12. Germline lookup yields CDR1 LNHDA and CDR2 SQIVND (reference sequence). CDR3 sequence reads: CASSPGTGGVKNYEQYF. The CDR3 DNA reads TGTGCCAGTAGCCCCGGGACAGGGGGCGTGAAGAACTACGAGCAGTACTTC.

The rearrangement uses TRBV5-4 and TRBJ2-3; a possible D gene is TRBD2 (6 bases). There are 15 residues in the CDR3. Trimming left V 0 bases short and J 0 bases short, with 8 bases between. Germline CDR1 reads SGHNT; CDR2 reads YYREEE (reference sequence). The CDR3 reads CASSLGLASTDTQYF. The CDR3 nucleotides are TGTGCCAGCAGCTTGGGTCTAGCGAGCACAGATACGCAGTATTTT.

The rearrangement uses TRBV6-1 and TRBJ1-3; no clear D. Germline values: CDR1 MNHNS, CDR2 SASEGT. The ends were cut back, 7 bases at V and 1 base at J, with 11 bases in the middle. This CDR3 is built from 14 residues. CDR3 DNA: TGTGCCAGCATACAGTATTCGTCTGGAAACACCATATATTTT. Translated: CASIQYSSGNTIYF.